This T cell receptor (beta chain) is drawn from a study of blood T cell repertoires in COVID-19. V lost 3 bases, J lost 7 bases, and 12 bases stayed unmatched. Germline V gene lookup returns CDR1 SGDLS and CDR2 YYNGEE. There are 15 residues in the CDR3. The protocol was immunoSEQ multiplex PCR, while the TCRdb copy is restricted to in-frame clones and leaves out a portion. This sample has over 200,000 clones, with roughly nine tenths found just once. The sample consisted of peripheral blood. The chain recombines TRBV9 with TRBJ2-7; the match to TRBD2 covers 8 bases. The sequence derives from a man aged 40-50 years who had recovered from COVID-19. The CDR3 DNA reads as TGTGCCAGCAGCGCGGGGAGGCGGGAGGTGGAAGAGCAGTACTTC. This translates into CASSAGRREVEEQYF.